This T cell receptor (beta chain) derives from a study of T-cell reconstitution after alpha-beta-depleted transplantation in children. The CDR3 totals 14 residues. V was clipped by 6 bases and J by 0 bases, with 14 bases between them. CDR1 DFQATT and CDR2 SNEGSKA come from the germline V gene (reference sequence). Unique molecular identifiers tagged the TCRbeta library. TCRdb fed the PCR reads into MiXCR, producing one record per CDR3 protein. The sample comprises around 380,000 distinct CDR3 sequences, roughly 10% of which are singletons, and roughly 5.5% rests with the top ten. The rearrangement joins TRBV20-1 to TRBJ1-2; D is unresolved. The source material was PBMCs from the stem cell graft donor, sampled from the stem cell graft. The sequence was obtained from a human donor who donated a stem cell graft to a child with acute myeloid leukemia. The CDR3, as DNA: TGCAGTGCCCTCCCCCAACCCACTAACTATGGCTACACCTTC. As protein: CSALPQPTNYGYTF.